This is a list of T cell receptor beta chains from one sample in a study of CD4 T cells in relation to SARS-CoV-2 and coronaviruses. Data came from immunoSEQ multiplex PCR; TCRdb stores just in-frame clones and leaves some out. The table shows tens of thousands of clones, with 75% to 90% occurring only once. These receptors' antigens are unknown. The sequenced sample was naive CD4+ T cells from PBMCs, cultured in vitro. The receptor set was obtained from an adult with COVID-19. CDR3s include the opening cysteine and the closing phenylalanine or tryptophan. Each record gives: D gene, J gene, V gene, CDR3 protein. The D gene is left open where the match is weak.

D: TRBD2
J: TRBJ2-1
V: TRBV4-2
CDR3: CASSQELAGGSSYNEQFF

D: NA
J: TRBJ2-1
V: TRBV6-5
CDR3: CASSYYPTGSEQFF

D: TRBD2
J: TRBJ2-5
V: TRBV14
CDR3: CASSGLAGEETQYF

D: TRBD2
J: TRBJ2-1
V: TRBV28
CDR3: CASSLNSGASSYNEQFF

D: NA
J: TRBJ2-2
V: TRBV7-9
CDR3: CASSESFWSGELFF

D: NA
J: TRBJ2-3
V: TRBV18
CDR3: CASSPRSVADTQYF

D: NA
J: TRBJ1-4
V: TRBV10-3
CDR3: CAISPTGSNEKLFF

D: TRBD2
J: TRBJ2-3
V: TRBV30
CDR3: CAWSFLGTSEDTDTQYF

D: TRBD1
J: TRBJ1-2
V: TRBV11-2
CDR3: CASSKTAGTGTYGYTF

D: TRBD2
J: TRBJ2-1
V: TRBV20-1
CDR3: CSASWGSGNSGNEQFF

D: TRBD1
J: TRBJ2-2
V: TRBV3-1/TRBV3-2
CDR3: CASSPWTGAGTGELFF

D: TRBD2
J: TRBJ2-1
V: TRBV5-4
CDR3: CASSPFRASGGDEQFF

D: NA
J: TRBJ2-7
V: TRBV10-3
CDR3: CAIMGARPLYEQYF

D: NA
J: TRBJ2-6
V: TRBV6-5
CDR3: CASSSSGSGANVLTF

D: NA
J: TRBJ1-6
V: TRBV5-4
CDR3: CASSLRRGAGNNSPLHF

D: NA
J: TRBJ2-1
V: TRBV28
CDR3: CASSFRGEQFF

D: NA
J: TRBJ1-5
V: TRBV6-5
CDR3: CASRPQGSGNQPQHF

D: TRBD1
J: TRBJ2-5
V: TRBV19
CDR3: CASSIATGEETQYF

D: TRBD2
J: TRBJ2-7
V: TRBV11-2
CDR3: CASSLRAGVNEQYF

D: NA
J: TRBJ2-1
V: TRBV19
CDR3: CASTERLGRNNEQFF

D: TRBD1
J: TRBJ1-4
V: TRBV3-1/TRBV3-2
CDR3: CASSQEGSGQGHEKLFF

D: TRBD1
J: TRBJ1-5
V: TRBV29-1
CDR3: CSVRQGSIDQPQHF

D: TRBD2
J: TRBJ2-2
V: TRBV5-1
CDR3: CASSYPGLDGGELFF

D: TRBD2
J: TRBJ2-5
V: TRBV29-1
CDR3: CSVWGTSGIGLETQYF

D: NA
J: TRBJ2-5
V: TRBV5-1
CDR3: CASSLGLRETQYF

D: NA
J: TRBJ1-1
V: TRBV5-1
CDR3: CASSFEMNTEAFF

D: NA
J: TRBJ2-7
V: TRBV6-5
CDR3: CAIHSGFKVSYEQYF

D: NA
J: TRBJ2-3
V: TRBV27
CDR3: CASSSLPWDTQYF

D: NA
J: TRBJ2-7
V: TRBV25-1
CDR3: CASSVTGTYEQYF

D: TRBD2
J: TRBJ2-7
V: TRBV5-1
CDR3: CASSSTTSGRYDEQYF

D: NA
J: TRBJ1-5
V: TRBV6-5
CDR3: CASSLRSDNQPQHF

D: NA
J: TRBJ2-7
V: TRBV28
CDR3: CATRGPYTYEQYF

D: NA
J: TRBJ2-5
V: TRBV6-2/TRBV6-3
CDR3: CASSRLGASEETQYF

D: NA
J: TRBJ1-4
V: TRBV5-4
CDR3: CASSPDRRPREKLFF

D: TRBD1
J: TRBJ1-2
V: TRBV6-6
CDR3: CASRGQVDGYTF

D: TRBD2
J: TRBJ2-1
V: TRBV7-9
CDR3: CASSLLAGVYNEQFF

D: NA
J: TRBJ1-1
V: TRBV18
CDR3: CASSKESGTEAFF

D: NA
J: TRBJ2-4
V: TRBV4-1
CDR3: CASSQVQGFNIQYF

D: NA
J: TRBJ2-6
V: TRBV6-5
CDR3: CASSLKPSGANVLTF

D: NA
J: TRBJ2-3
V: TRBV4-1
CDR3: CASSQAAGAITDTQYF